These T cell receptor beta chains were read from a single sample in a study of CD8 T cells in Susac syndrome. TCRdb re-called the immunoSEQ multiplex PCR reads through MiXCR, storing one row per CDR3 protein. The table records roughly 180,000 distinct CDR3 sequences, approximately 95% of them present only once. Material: CD4+ T cells from PBMCs. The receptors derive from a human donor in good health. CDR3s include the opening cysteine and the closing phenylalanine or tryptophan. Each record gives: V gene, clone size, D gene, J gene, CDR3 protein, CDR3 DNA. A D gene is named only where the DNA matches it firmly. Part of the rows lack a size; the others show once, few, many or a class for expanded clones.

v_gene: TRBV5-4; abundance: -; d_gene: -; j_gene: TRBJ1-2; CDR3aa: CASSLSPGQNYGYTF; CDR3nt: TGTGCCAGCAGCTTGAGCCCTGGACAGAACTATGGCTACACCTTC
v_gene: TRBV24-1; abundance: -; d_gene: -; j_gene: TRBJ2-6; CDR3aa: CATSRQIGGANVLTF; CDR3nt: TGTGCCACCTCCCGACAGATCGGTGGGGCCAACGTCCTGACTTTC
v_gene: TRBV15; abundance: -; d_gene: -; j_gene: TRBJ1-1; CDR3aa: CATSSGLVNTEAFF; CDR3nt: TGTGCCACCAGCTCAGGGCTGGTGAACACTGAAGCTTTCTTT
v_gene: TRBV14; abundance: once; d_gene: -; j_gene: TRBJ2-4; CDR3aa: CASSQSAKNIQYF; CDR3nt: TGTGCCAGCAGCCAATCGGCCAAAAACATTCAGTACTTC
v_gene: TRBV18; abundance: -; d_gene: -; j_gene: TRBJ1-4; CDR3aa: CASSMGQNEKLFF; CDR3nt: TGTGCCAGCTCAATGGGGCAGAATGAAAAACTGTTTTTT
v_gene: TRBV7-2; abundance: -; d_gene: -; j_gene: TRBJ2-1; CDR3aa: CASSPTIYNEQFF; CDR3nt: TGTGCCAGCAGCCCGACAATCTACAATGAGCAGTTCTTC
v_gene: TRBV30; abundance: -; d_gene: TRBD1; j_gene: TRBJ2-7; CDR3aa: CAWSSRGPHEQYF; CDR3nt: TGTGCCTGGTCCAGCAGGGGGCCCCACGAGCAGTACTTC
v_gene: TRBV29-1; abundance: -; d_gene: TRBD2; j_gene: TRBJ2-3; CDR3aa: CSVDEREGSTDTQYF; CDR3nt: TGCAGCGTTGATGAGCGGGAGGGTAGCACAGATACGCAGTATTTT
v_gene: TRBV11-1; abundance: -; d_gene: TRBD2; j_gene: TRBJ2-5; CDR3aa: CASSLFGGTSGQETQYF; CDR3nt: TGTGCCAGCAGCTTATTCGGTGGGACTAGCGGCCAAGAGACCCAGTACTTC
v_gene: TRBV30; abundance: -; d_gene: -; j_gene: TRBJ2-2; CDR3aa: CAWSMGQNTGELFF; CDR3nt: TGTGCCTGGAGTATGGGACAGAACACCGGGGAGCTGTTTTTT
v_gene: TRBV20-1; abundance: -; d_gene: TRBD2; j_gene: TRBJ2-3; CDR3aa: CSASYGLAGGHAPDTQYF; CDR3nt: TGCAGTGCTAGTTACGGGCTAGCGGGAGGACATGCACCAGATACGCAGTATTTT
v_gene: TRBV27; abundance: few; d_gene: -; j_gene: TRBJ2-2; CDR3aa: CASSLTAGELFF; CDR3nt: TGTGCCAGCAGTTTAACGGCAGGGGAGCTGTTTTTT
v_gene: TRBV29-1; abundance: -; d_gene: -; j_gene: TRBJ2-5; CDR3aa: CSVCRAGCQETQYF; CDR3nt: TGCAGCGTTTGTCGGGCAGGGTGTCAAGAGACCCAGTACTTC
v_gene: TRBV12-3/TRBV12-4; abundance: few; d_gene: -; j_gene: TRBJ2-2; CDR3aa: CASSFPGELFF; CDR3nt: TGTGCCAGCAGTTTCCCCGGGGAGCTGTTTTTT
v_gene: TRBV3-1; abundance: -; d_gene: -; j_gene: TRBJ2-1; CDR3aa: CASSRGFGQFF; CDR3nt: TGTGCCAGCAGTAGGGGGTTCGGGCAGTTCTTC
v_gene: TRBV12-3/TRBV12-4; abundance: -; d_gene: -; j_gene: TRBJ1-1; CDR3aa: CASSFQGKGQAFF; CDR3nt: TGTGCCAGCAGTTTTCAGGGGAAGGGCCAAGCTTTCTTT
v_gene: TRBV2; abundance: -; d_gene: -; j_gene: TRBJ2-7; CDR3aa: CASSEDRTYEQYF; CDR3nt: TGTGCCAGCAGTGAGGACAGAACCTACGAGCAGTACTTC
v_gene: TRBV12-3/TRBV12-4; abundance: -; d_gene: -; j_gene: TRBJ1-1; CDR3aa: CASRPGVLNTEAFF; CDR3nt: TGTGCCAGCAGGCCAGGGGTCCTGAACACTGAAGCTTTCTTT
v_gene: TRBV29-1; abundance: -; d_gene: -; j_gene: TRBJ2-3; CDR3aa: CSVDLYTDTQYF; CDR3nt: TGCAGCGTTGACTTATACACAGATACGCAGTATTTT
v_gene: TRBV5-1; abundance: -; d_gene: -; j_gene: TRBJ1-1; CDR3aa: CASSLSGWGTEAFF; CDR3nt: TGCGCCAGCAGCTTGTCCGGCTGGGGGACTGAAGCTTTCTTT
v_gene: TRBV12-5; abundance: -; d_gene: -; j_gene: TRBJ2-5; CDR3aa: CASAIGWESETQYF; CDR3nt: TGTGCTAGTGCCATAGGGTGGGAGTCCGAGACCCAGTACTTC
v_gene: TRBV19; abundance: once; d_gene: TRBD1; j_gene: TRBJ2-4; CDR3aa: CATTLHGQGTNIQYF; CDR3nt: TGTGCCACGACACTACACGGACAGGGAACAAACATTCAGTACTTC
v_gene: TRBV20-1; abundance: -; d_gene: TRBD2; j_gene: TRBJ2-3; CDR3aa: CSAEAGAVTDTQYF; CDR3nt: TGCAGTGCTGAGGCGGGAGCGGTTACAGATACGCAGTATTTT
v_gene: TRBV13; abundance: -; d_gene: -; j_gene: TRBJ2-3; CDR3aa: CASSFTGEGADTQYF; CDR3nt: TGTGCCAGCAGCTTTACAGGGGAGGGGGCAGATACGCAGTATTTT
v_gene: TRBV30; abundance: -; d_gene: TRBD1; j_gene: TRBJ1-5; CDR3aa: CAWSVKGQPNQPQHF; CDR3nt: TGTGCCTGGAGTGTGAAGGGACAGCCCAATCAGCCCCAGCATTTT
v_gene: TRBV27; abundance: -; d_gene: TRBD1; j_gene: TRBJ2-7; CDR3aa: CASSLSFGQGYEQYF; CDR3nt: TGTGCCAGCAGTTTATCCTTCGGACAGGGTTACGAGCAGTACTTC
v_gene: TRBV20-1; abundance: once; d_gene: -; j_gene: TRBJ2-3; CDR3aa: CSADKDTQYF; CDR3nt: TGCAGTGCGGACAAGGATACGCAGTATTTT
v_gene: TRBV20-1; abundance: -; d_gene: -; j_gene: TRBJ2-5; CDR3aa: CSARKTPQETQYF; CDR3nt: TGCAGTGCTAGAAAGACACCACAAGAGACCCAGTACTTC
v_gene: TRBV7-6; abundance: -; d_gene: TRBD1; j_gene: TRBJ2-2; CDR3aa: CASSWTQGANTGELFF; CDR3nt: TGTGCCAGCAGCTGGACACAGGGGGCAAACACCGGGGAGCTGTTTTTT
v_gene: TRBV20-1; abundance: once; d_gene: TRBD2; j_gene: TRBJ2-1; CDR3aa: CSATTSGYNEQFF; CDR3nt: TGCAGTGCCACGACTAGCGGATACAATGAGCAGTTCTTC
v_gene: TRBV5-4; abundance: -; d_gene: -; j_gene: TRBJ2-7; CDR3aa: CASSPSVGGRSWQYF; CDR3nt: TGTGCCAGCAGCCCCTCCGTCGGGGGGCGATCGTGGCAGTACTTC
v_gene: TRBV30; abundance: -; d_gene: -; j_gene: TRBJ2-5; CDR3aa: CAWREETQYF; CDR3nt: TGTGCCTGGAGGGAAGAGACCCAGTACTTC
v_gene: TRBV20-1; abundance: -; d_gene: -; j_gene: TRBJ2-4; CDR3aa: CSATDRGKNIQYF; CDR3nt: TGCAGTGCCACAGACCGAGGGAAAAACATTCAGTACTTC
v_gene: TRBV3-1; abundance: -; d_gene: TRBD2; j_gene: TRBJ2-7; CDR3aa: CASSELAGGEEQYF; CDR3nt: TGTGCCAGCAGCGAACTAGCGGGAGGCGAGGAGCAGTACTTC
v_gene: TRBV5-4; abundance: -; d_gene: -; j_gene: TRBJ1-1; CDR3aa: CASSLTGGEAFF; CDR3nt: TGTGCCAGCAGCTTGACAGGAGGTGAAGCTTTCTTT
v_gene: TRBV7-3; abundance: once; d_gene: -; j_gene: TRBJ2-3; CDR3aa: CASSSQGSLSTDTQYF; CDR3nt: TGTGCCAGCAGCTCCCAGGGTAGCCTTAGCACAGATACGCAGTATTTT
v_gene: TRBV29-1; abundance: -; d_gene: TRBD2; j_gene: TRBJ2-7; CDR3aa: CSGRTSGTYEQYF; CDR3nt: TGCAGCGGTAGGACTAGCGGGACCTACGAGCAGTACTTC
v_gene: TRBV11-1; abundance: -; d_gene: -; j_gene: TRBJ1-2; CDR3aa: CASSPDFTYGYTF; CDR3nt: TGTGCCAGCAGCCCAGACTTCACCTATGGCTACACCTTC
v_gene: TRBV4-3; abundance: -; d_gene: -; j_gene: TRBJ2-7; CDR3aa: CASSQELESSYEQYF; CDR3nt: TGCGCCAGCAGCCAAGAGTTGGAGAGCTCCTACGAGCAGTACTTC
v_gene: TRBV3-1; abundance: -; d_gene: TRBD1; j_gene: TRBJ2-2; CDR3aa: CASSQTGVGGELFF; CDR3nt: TGTGCCAGCAGCCAGACAGGGGTGGGCGGGGAGCTGTTTTTT
v_gene: TRBV28; abundance: once; d_gene: TRBD2; j_gene: TRBJ2-3; CDR3aa: CASSTGLVNTQYF; CDR3nt: TGTGCCAGCAGTACCGGACTAGTAAATACGCAGTATTTT
v_gene: TRBV27; abundance: -; d_gene: -; j_gene: TRBJ2-7; CDR3aa: CASSSIPYEQYF; CDR3nt: TGTGCCAGCAGTTCCATCCCCTACGAGCAGTACTTC